This T cell receptor (beta chain) was identified during a study of PD-L1 blockade in urothelial cancer. Study summary: Typically, measured as a median, blood samples had 141,255 T cells.

The CDR3 contains 15 residues. CDR1 and CDR2 from the germline V gene are SNHLY and FYNNEI. Trimming took 7 bases from V and 7 from J, leaving 17 bases between them. The templates were synthetic TCR analogs, and they were spiked into each PCR. Assay used: immunoSEQ multiplex PCR; TCRdb lists only in-frame clones, some missing. The table records about 40,000 clones, 65% to 90% of them present only once. This clone was counted only a few times. Specified time point: peripheral blood 6 weeks after treatment start. The TCR comes from a man in his 60s with urothelial cancer. Sequences were derived from PBMCs, sampled around atezolizumab (anti-PD-L1) treatment. The chain carries TRBV2 and TRBJ1-6, with D possibly matching TRBD1 (6 bases). CDR3 DNA: TGTGCCAGCACCAGGGACACCTTGGTGAATTCACCCCTCCACTTT. This encodes CASTRDTLVNSPLHF.